The 32 T cell receptor beta chains below all came from one sample that was sequenced in a study of CD8 T cells in Susac syndrome. Roughly 0.45 to 1 ug RNA was reverse transcribed with random hexamers. Each CDR3 protein gets one entry after TCRdb re-called the immunoSEQ multiplex PCR reads with MiXCR. Of around 23,000 distinct CDR3 sequences in the sample, approximately 92% were seen once. The sequenced sample was CD8+ T cells from PBMCs. These receptors all stem from a human donor with Susac syndrome.

The CDR3 reads CASLNPGRETQYF. The CDR3 nucleotides are TGTGCCAGCCTCAACCCGGGGCGAGAGACCCAGTACTTC. The chain combines TRBV7-9 with TRBJ2-5; the D gene could be TRBD1 or TRBD2 (5 bases each). The CDR3 is 13 residues long. Trimming removed 8 bases from V and 4 bases from J, with 14 bases in between. The germline CDR1 and CDR2 sequences are SEHNR and FQNEAQ (reference sequence).

This sequence joins TRBV6-2 or TRBV6-3 and TRBJ1-2, with D possibly being TRBD1 (5 bases). The V gene's germline CDR1 is MNHEY and CDR2 SVGEGT. The CDR3 is 12 amino acids. The ends were cut back, 6 bases at V and 4 bases at J, with 9 bases in the middle. This CDR3 is CASRLDSYGYTF. DNA for the CDR3: TGTGCCAGCAGATTAGACAGCTATGGCTACACCTTC.

The chain is built from TRBV29-1 and TRBJ2-3, with 7 bases lining up with TRBD1. CDR3 length: 13 residues. Germline lookup yields CDR1 SQVTM and CDR2 ANQGSEA. Trimming at V came to 7 bases and at J to 0 bases, leaving 4 bases not matched to a gene. CDR3 sequence: CSGRDSSTDTQYF. The CDR3 DNA reads as TGCAGCGGCAGGGACAGTAGCACAGATACGCAGTATTTT.

The gene calls are TRBV19 and TRBJ1-1; tentative D call: TRBD1 (6 bases). This CDR3 has 14 residues. The germline V gene has CDR1 LNHDA and CDR2 SQIVND (reference sequence). The V end lost 6 bases, the J end lost 4 bases, and 15 bases lay between the germline ends. The CDR3 loop reads CASRYGGGGTEAFF. CDR3 coding DNA: TGTGCCAGTAGATACGGCGGGGGCGGCACTGAAGCTTTCTTT.

This sequence joins TRBV12-3 or TRBV12-4 and TRBJ1-5, with D unclear. Trimming took 6 bases from V and 3 from J, leaving 15 bases between them. This CDR3 comprises 15 residues. CDR3 residues: CASSPTGSSNQPQHF. The CDR3 coding sequence is TGTGCCAGCAGCCCCACGGGGAGCTCCAATCAGCCCCAGCATTTT.

The J gene is TRBJ1-6, the V gene TRBV7-9; no definite D call. V lost 1 base, J lost 6 bases, and 10 bases lay in between. Germline-derived CDR1 and CDR2 are SEHNR and FQNEAQ (reference sequence). The CDR3 has 15 residues. CDR3 sequence: CASSLGAKSNSPLHF. The DNA of the CDR3 is TGTGCCAGCAGCTTAGGGGCGAAAAGTAATTCACCCCTCCACTTT.

The V and J genes are TRBV28 and TRBJ1-2; 8 nucleotides line up with TRBD1. The CDR3 spans 13 residues. The trim removed 6 bases at V and 6 bases at J, leaving 6 bases unmatched. From germline, CDR1 is MDHEN and CDR2 SYDVKM. CDR3 nucleotides: TGTGCCAGCAGAAGGACAGGGCCGGATGGCTACACCTTC. Amino acids: CASRRTGPDGYTF.

A single count supports this clonotype. The chain recombines TRBV7-9 with TRBJ1-2; 9 bases are shared with TRBD1. The CDR3 runs 15 residues. The germline V gene encodes CDR1 SEHNR and CDR2 FQNEAQ (reference sequence). V was clipped by 5 bases and J by 2 bases; unmatched bases: 6. For the CDR3, the DNA is TGTGCCAGCAGCGGTAACAGGGGGCTGAACTATGGCTACACCTTC. It is translated as CASSGNRGLNYGYTF.

This chain uses TRBV11-2 with TRBJ2-7; 8 bases are a match to TRBD1. Germline values: CDR1 SGHAT, CDR2 FQNNGV. This CDR3 has 15 residues. The junction had 6 bases not matched to a gene; V was cut back by 5 bases and J by 0 bases. This CDR3 reads CASSLGQVTSYEQYF. DNA for the CDR3: TGTGCCAGCAGCCTGGGACAGGTTACCTCCTACGAGCAGTACTTC.

V usage is TRBV10-2 and J usage is TRBJ2-5; D is unresolved. The CDR3 totals 11 residues. Trimming cost V 5 bases and J 5 bases, with 6 bases left between them. The V gene's germline CDR1 is WSHSY and CDR2 SAAADI. The CDR3 nucleotides are TGCGCCAGCAGTAGGAGCGAGACCCAGTACTTC. It is translated as CASSRSETQYF.

The chain has TRBV7-2 and TRBJ1-5; 8 nucleotides match TRBD1. The V gene's germline CDR1 is SGHTA and CDR2 FQGNSA. This CDR3 region has 14 residues. The J segment lost 4 bases and the V segment lost 4 bases, leaving 3 bases of the junction unmatched. The CDR3 nucleotides are TGTGCCAGCAGCTCACGGACAGGGAATCAGCCCCAGCATTTT. Amino acid sequence: CASSSRTGNQPQHF. The whole variable domain, remainder taken from reference TRBV7-2 and TRBJ1-5, is GAGVSQSPSNKVTEKGKDVELRCDPISGHTALYWYRQSLGQGLEFLIYFQGNSAPDKSGLPSDRFSAERTGGSVSTLTIQRTQQEDSAVYLCASSSRTGNQPQHFGDGTRLSIL.

The chain combines TRBV29-1 with TRBJ2-2; TRBD1 aligns across 9 bases. Germline CDR1 reads SQVTM; CDR2 reads ANQGSEA. The V gene end was trimmed by 2 bases and the J gene end by 8 bases; junction bases not matched to a gene: 12. The CDR3 totals 16 residues. The CDR3 nucleotides read TGCAGCGTTGAAACCCCGACAGGGGGGACAGCGGGGGAGCTGTTTTTT. This sequence encodes CSVETPTGGTAGELFF.

The chain links TRBV7-9 to TRBJ1-4; D is possibly TRBD1 (6 bases). Germline loops: CDR1 SEHNR, CDR2 FQNEAQ (reference sequence). Trimming took off 5 bases at V and 6 bases at J, with 19 bases between the two ends. This CDR3 comprises 16 residues. The CDR3 nucleotides are TGTGCCAGCAGCACCAAGACAGGATATGGGGATGAAAAACTGTTTTTT. Amino acid sequence: CASSTKTGYGDEKLFF. Full variable domain (outside the CDR3, taken from reference TRBV7-9 and TRBJ1-4): DTGVSQNPRHKITKRGQNVTFRCDPISEHNRLYWYRQTLGQGPEFLTYFQNEAQLEKSRLLSDRFSAERPKGSFSTLEIQRTEQGDSAMYLCASSTKTGYGDEKLFFGSGTQLSVL.

This clonotype occurred once. This rearrangement joins TRBV10-3 to TRBJ2-7; 11 bases agree with TRBD2. J was trimmed by 3 bases and V by 10 bases; bases with no gene match: 11. CDR3 length equals 15 residues. CDR1 is ENHRY and CDR2 is SYGVKD in the germline V gene. In DNA, the CDR3 is TGTGCCAGCGGGGAAACCACTAGCGGGGGCTACGAGCAGTACTTC. Amino acids: CASGETTSGGYEQYF.

The chain has TRBV5-1 and TRBJ2-7; D may match TRBD1 or TRBD2 (6 bases each). V was cut by 1 base and J by 4 bases, with 12 bases left in between. The CDR3 covers 14 residues. Germline CDR1 is SGHRS and CDR2 is YFSETQ. The CDR3 loop is CASSLMGGRYEQYF. In DNA, the CDR3 is TGCGCCAGCAGCTTGATGGGGGGCCGGTACGAGCAGTACTTC.

V is TRBV14 and J is TRBJ2-1, with no clear D. V was cut by 0 bases and J by 8 bases, with 8 bases left in between. From germline, CDR1 is SGHDN and CDR2 FVKESK. The CDR3 runs 13 residues. The CDR3 reads CASSQEMSDEQFF. CDR3 bases: TGTGCCAGCAGCCAAGAAATGTCAGATGAGCAGTTCTTC.

The rearrangement links TRBV12-3 or TRBV12-4 to TRBJ2-3, with no clear D. The length of the CDR3 is 15 residues. Trimming pared 8 bases from V and 0 bases from J, leaving 15 bases between. CDR3 nucleotides: TGTGCCAGCGGTTACTTGAGGTACAGCACAGATACGCAGTATTTT. Residues: CASGYLRYSTDTQYF.

This sequence joins TRBV15 and TRBJ1-1; 9 positions agree with TRBD1. The CDR3 is made up of 18 amino acids. V was pared by 0 bases and J by 0 bases, with 8 bases of the junction left unmatched. Looked up from germline, CDR1 is LNHNV and CDR2 is YYDKDF (reference sequence). This chain's CDR3 is CATSRDHGTGLMNTEAFF. For the CDR3, the DNA is TGTGCCACCAGCAGAGATCATGGGACAGGGCTAATGAACACTGAAGCTTTCTTT.

This sequence joins TRBV28 and TRBJ2-3, with TRBD2 matching over 10 bases. This CDR3 is built from 18 residues. After removal of 4 bases from V and 4 bases from J, the junction contained 14 bases not matched to a gene. In germline, CDR1 is MDHEN, CDR2 SYDVKM. This CDR3 is CASSSPSGGVLRADTQYF. CDR3 bases: TGTGCCAGCAGTTCCCCTAGCGGGGGAGTTCTAAGGGCAGATACGCAGTATTTT.

The V gene is TRBV7-9, the J gene TRBJ2-1; TRBD1 matches 7 bases. There are 15 residues in the CDR3. Germline V lookup: CDR1 SEHNR, CDR2 FQNEAQ (reference sequence). V lost 2 bases, J lost 1 base, and 2 bases stayed unmatched. CDR3 amino acids: CASSLRQGSYNEQFF. The CDR3, as DNA: TGTGCCAGCAGCTTACGACAGGGTTCCTACAATGAGCAGTTCTTC.

The V gene is TRBV5-6, the J gene TRBJ2-2; D is possibly TRBD1 (5 bases). This CDR3 has 15 residues. V was shortened by 1 base and J by 0 bases, with 7 bases between the two germline ends. The V gene's germline CDR1 is SGHDT and CDR2 YYEEEE. The CDR3 region has the DNA TGTGCCAGCAGCTTGCCAGGGACGAACACCGGGGAGCTGTTTTTT. As protein: CASSLPGTNTGELFF.

V gene TRBV2 combines with J gene TRBJ2-7, with 7 bases matching TRBD1. CDR3 length: 15 amino acids. From germline, CDR1 is SNHLY and CDR2 FYNNEI. V dropped 3 bases and J dropped 2; count of bases not matched to a gene: 7. The CDR3 spells CASSERQGIPYEQYF. The CDR3, as DNA: TGTGCCAGCAGTGAGCGACAGGGTATCCCCTACGAGCAGTACTTC.

The J gene is TRBJ2-7, the V gene TRBV28, with D perhaps matching TRBD1 (5 bases). In germline, CDR1 is MDHEN, CDR2 SYDVKM. The CDR3 has 13 amino acids. The V and J ends lost 3 bases and 2 bases respectively, with 8 bases between them. The CDR3, as DNA: TGTGCCAGCAGTTTGTACAGGACCTACGAGCAGTACTTC. Amino acids: CASSLYRTYEQYF.

The chain uses TRBV27 and TRBJ2-1, with 8 bases aligning to TRBD1. In germline, CDR1 is MNHEY, CDR2 SMNVEV (reference sequence). V shed 4 bases, J shed 5 bases, and the junction held 7 bases outside the gene matches. CDR3 length: 15 amino acids. CDR3 bases: TGTGCCAGCAGTTCAGGGACAGGCGGAAACAATGAGCAGTTCTTC. It is translated as CASSSGTGGNNEQFF.

The rearrangement uses TRBV18 and TRBJ1-2; possible D gene TRBD1, 5 bases. The CDR3 is made up of 15 amino acids. V gave up 3 bases and J gave up 7 bases, with 18 bases separating them. Germline V gene lookup returns CDR1 KGHSH and CDR2 LQKENI. The CDR3 DNA follows: TGTGCCAGCTCACCCACCCGGGGGGACCTATCTGGCTACACCTTC. Its translation: CASSPTRGDLSGYTF.

V gene TRBV28 combines with J gene TRBJ2-7, with 9 positions matching TRBD1. CDR1 is MDHEN, CDR2 SYDVKM, per germline. The CDR3 extends over 13 amino acids. The ends lost 10 bases at V and 0 bases at J; junction bases unmatched: 4. The CDR3 region is CATLGQGSYEQYF. The DNA of the CDR3 is TGTGCCACTCTGGGACAGGGCTCCTACGAGCAGTACTTC.

The chain joins TRBV6-5 to TRBJ2-7, with 8 bases lining up with TRBD1. Germline CDR1 reads MNHEY; CDR2 reads SVGAGI. Trimming cost V 4 bases and J 2 bases; bases outside gene matches: 10. CDR3 length: 16 residues. The DNA of the CDR3 is TGTGCCAGCAGTTTTCCCTCGAGGACAGGGACCTACGAGCAGTACTTC. Encoded protein: CASSFPSRTGTYEQYF.

This clonotype has only one observation. J is TRBJ2-5 and V is TRBV7-8; possibly TRBD2 for D (5 bases). Trimming removed 7 bases at V and 3 bases at J, with 12 bases between. The CDR3 spans 13 residues. Germline CDR1 reads SGHVS; CDR2 reads FQNEAQ. CDR3 amino acids: CASTGLNEETQYF. The CDR3 DNA follows: TGTGCCAGCACTGGACTTAATGAAGAGACCCAGTACTTC. The full variable domain, completed using reference TRBV7-8 and TRBJ2-5, is GAGVSQSPRYKVAKRGQDVALRCDPISGHVSLFWYQQALGQGPEFLTYFQNEAQLDKSGLPSDRFFAERPEGSVSTLKIQRTQQEDSAVYLCASTGLNEETQYFGPGTRLLVL.

This clonotype appeared a single time. The genes are TRBV6-1 and TRBJ2-3; D might be TRBD2 (5 bases). V dropped 5 bases and J dropped 0 bases, with 15 bases sitting between them. The CDR3 consists of 16 residues. Germline V gene sequence: CDR1 MNHNS, CDR2 SASEGT. CDR3 nucleotides: TGTGCCAGCAGTCATCAGCGGCTACTAAGCACAGATACGCAGTATTTT. Encoded protein: CASSHQRLLSTDTQYF.

This clonotype was counted a single time. V and J are TRBV6-2 or TRBV6-3 and TRBJ2-7; D perhaps matches TRBD1 (7 bases). The germline gives CDR1 MNHEY, CDR2 SVGEGT. This CDR3 contains 14 residues. V lost 3 bases and J lost 1, with 10 bases in between. For the CDR3, the DNA is TGTGCCAGCAGTTATCCAGGGGGGTCCTACGAGCAGTACTTC. Protein: CASSYPGGSYEQYF.

The chain joins TRBV12-3 or TRBV12-4 to TRBJ2-7; D is possibly TRBD1 or TRBD2 (5 bases each). With 4 bases removed from V and 2 bases from J, the gap between germline ends came to 15 bases. This CDR3 spans 15 amino acids. CDR3 coding DNA: TGTGCCAGCAGTTCCCTCGAGGGGTACGCCTACGAGCAGTACTTC. It yields the protein CASSSLEGYAYEQYF.

The chain employs TRBV6-5 and TRBJ2-3; tentatively, D is TRBD2 (6 bases). In germline, CDR1 is MNHEY, CDR2 SVGAGI. CDR3 length: 15 residues. V lost 6 bases and J 2 bases, leaving 15 bases between the germline ends. The CDR3 reads CASSPHQGLTDTQYF. Here the CDR3 DNA reads TGTGCCAGCAGCCCTCATCAGGGACTCACAGATACGCAGTATTTT.